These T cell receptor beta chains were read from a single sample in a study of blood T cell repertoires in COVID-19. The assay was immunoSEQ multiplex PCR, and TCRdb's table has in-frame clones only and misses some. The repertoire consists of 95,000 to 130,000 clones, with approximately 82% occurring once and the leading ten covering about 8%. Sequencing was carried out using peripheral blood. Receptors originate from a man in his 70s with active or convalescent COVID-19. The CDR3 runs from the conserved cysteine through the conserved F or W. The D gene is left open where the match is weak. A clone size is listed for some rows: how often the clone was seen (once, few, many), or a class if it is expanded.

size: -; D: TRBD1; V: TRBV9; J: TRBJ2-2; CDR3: CASSVAPGGGTGELFF; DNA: TGTGCCAGCAGCGTAGCCCCAGGGGGCGGCACCGGGGAGCTGTTTTTT
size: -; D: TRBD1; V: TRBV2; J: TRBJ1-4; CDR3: CASSADRGSSNEKLFF; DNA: TGTGCCAGCAGCGCAGACAGGGGCAGTTCTAATGAAAAACTGTTTTTT
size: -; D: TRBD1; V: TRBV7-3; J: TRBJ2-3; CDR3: CASSARSGGGTDTQYF; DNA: TGTGCCAGCAGCGCCAGGTCAGGGGGCGGGACAGATACGCAGTATTTT
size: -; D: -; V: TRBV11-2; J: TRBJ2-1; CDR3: CASSLKTRLHNEQFF; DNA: TGTGCCAGCAGCTTAAAAACTAGGCTACACAATGAGCAGTTCTTC
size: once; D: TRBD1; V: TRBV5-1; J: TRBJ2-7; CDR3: CASSLEGQGTEQYF; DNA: TGCGCCAGCAGCTTGGAGGGACAGGGGACCGAGCAGTACTTC
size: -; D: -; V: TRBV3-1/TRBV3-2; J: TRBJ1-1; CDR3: CASSQLLLGGTEAFF; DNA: TGTGCCAGCAGCCAGCTGCTACTCGGAGGTACTGAAGCTTTCTTT
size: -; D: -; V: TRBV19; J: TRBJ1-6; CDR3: CASSEGGSTSPLHF; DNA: TGTGCCAGTAGCGAAGGGGGAAGCACCTCACCCCTCCACTTT
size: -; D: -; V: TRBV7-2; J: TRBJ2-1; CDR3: CASSLILPRGDEQFF; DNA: TGTGCCAGCAGCCTGATCCTACCCAGAGGCGATGAGCAGTTCTTC
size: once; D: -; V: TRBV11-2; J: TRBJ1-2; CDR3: CASSLDGVGYTF; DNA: TGTGCCAGCAGCTTAGACGGGGTAGGCTACACCTTC
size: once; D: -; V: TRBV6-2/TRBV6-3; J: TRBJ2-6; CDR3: CASSYVMANVLTF; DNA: TGTGCCAGCAGTTACGTCATGGCCAACGTCCTGACTTTC
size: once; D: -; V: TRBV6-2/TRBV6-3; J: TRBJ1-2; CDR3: CASSSALPGLGGYTF; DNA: TGTGCCAGCAGTTCTGCACTACCGGGACTTGGGGGCTACACCTTC
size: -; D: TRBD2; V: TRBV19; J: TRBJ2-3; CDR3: CASSMGLAGSRAQYF; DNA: TGTGCCAGTAGTATGGGACTAGCGGGTTCCCGGGCGCAGTATTTT
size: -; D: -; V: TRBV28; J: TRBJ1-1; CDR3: CASTLHREGTEAFF; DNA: TGTGCCAGCACCCTTCACAGGGAGGGTACTGAAGCTTTCTTT
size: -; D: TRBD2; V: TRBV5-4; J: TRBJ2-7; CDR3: CASSKGEGLAGAYEQYF; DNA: TGTGCCAGCAGCAAAGGGGAGGGACTAGCGGGAGCCTACGAGCAGTACTTC
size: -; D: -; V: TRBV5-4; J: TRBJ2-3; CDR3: CASSSGHVADTQYF; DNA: TGTGCCAGCAGCTCAGGACATGTGGCAGATACGCAGTATTTT
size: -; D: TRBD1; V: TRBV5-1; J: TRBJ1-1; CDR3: CASSLEGAFYEAFF; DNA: TGCGCCAGCAGCTTGGAGGGGGCTTTTTATGAAGCTTTCTTT
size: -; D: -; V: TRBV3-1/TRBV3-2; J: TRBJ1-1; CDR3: CASSQVGTEAFF; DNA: TGTGCCAGCAGCCAAGTCGGCACTGAAGCTTTCTTT
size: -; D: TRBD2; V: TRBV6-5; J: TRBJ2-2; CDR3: CASSSRREENTGELFF; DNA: TGTGCCAGCAGTTCCAGGCGGGAGGAGAACACCGGGGAGCTGTTTTTT
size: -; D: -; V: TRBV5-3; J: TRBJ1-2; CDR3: CASDSGGNDNYGYTF; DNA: TGTGCCTCGGACTCGGGCGGAAACGATAACTATGGCTACACCTTC
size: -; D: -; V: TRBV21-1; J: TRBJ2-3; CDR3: CASSILAGSCTDTQYF; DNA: TGTGCCAGCAGCATCCTAGCGGGGAGCTGCACAGATACGCAGTATTTT
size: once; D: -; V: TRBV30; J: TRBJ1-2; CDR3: CAWSVPGSGYTF; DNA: TGTGCCTGGAGTGTTCCAGGTTCGGGCTACACCTTC
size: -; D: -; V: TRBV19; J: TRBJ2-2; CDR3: CASSMLGAGGELFF; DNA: TGTGCCAGTAGTATGCTGGGGGCGGGCGGGGAGCTGTTTTTT
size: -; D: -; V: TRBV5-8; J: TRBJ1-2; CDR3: CASSPSRQSRSYGYTF; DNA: TGTGCCAGCAGCCCCAGCCGACAGTCAAGGAGCTATGGCTACACCTTC
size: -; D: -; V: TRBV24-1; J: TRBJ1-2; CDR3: CATSDPSGTTYGYTF; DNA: TGTGCCACCAGTGACCCCTCCGGGACAACTTATGGCTACACCTTC
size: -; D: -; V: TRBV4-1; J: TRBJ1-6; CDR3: CASSQDQDNNSPLHF; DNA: TGCGCCAGCAGCCAAGATCAGGACAATAATTCACCCCTCCACTTT
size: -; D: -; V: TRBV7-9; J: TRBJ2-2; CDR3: CASRTDRDTGELFF; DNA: TGTGCCAGCAGGACGGACAGAGACACCGGGGAGCTGTTTTTT
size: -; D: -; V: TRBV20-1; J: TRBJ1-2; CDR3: CSARSGYGYTF; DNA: TGCAGTGCTAGGAGTGGCTATGGCTACACCTTC
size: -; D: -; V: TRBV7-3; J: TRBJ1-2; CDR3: CASSSSDRFGYGYTF; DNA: TGTGCCAGCAGCTCCTCAGACAGGTTTGGATATGGCTACACCTTC
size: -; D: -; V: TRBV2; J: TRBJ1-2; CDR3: CASAPRAEGYGYTF; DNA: TGTGCCAGCGCCCCTCGGGCGGAGGGCTATGGCTACACCTTC
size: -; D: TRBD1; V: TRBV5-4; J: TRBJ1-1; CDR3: CASRSGTGSVTEAFF; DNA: TGTGCCAGCAGGTCCGGGACAGGGTCGGTCACTGAAGCTTTCTTT
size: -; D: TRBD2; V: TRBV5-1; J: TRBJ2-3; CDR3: CASSTGTSGGGDTQYF; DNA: TGCGCCAGCAGCACCGGGACTAGCGGGGGAGGAGATACGCAGTATTTT
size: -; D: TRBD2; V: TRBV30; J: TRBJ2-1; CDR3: CAWTLGGGVMGQFF; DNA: TGTGCCTGGACCCTGGGGGGGGGTGTAATGGGGCAGTTCTTC